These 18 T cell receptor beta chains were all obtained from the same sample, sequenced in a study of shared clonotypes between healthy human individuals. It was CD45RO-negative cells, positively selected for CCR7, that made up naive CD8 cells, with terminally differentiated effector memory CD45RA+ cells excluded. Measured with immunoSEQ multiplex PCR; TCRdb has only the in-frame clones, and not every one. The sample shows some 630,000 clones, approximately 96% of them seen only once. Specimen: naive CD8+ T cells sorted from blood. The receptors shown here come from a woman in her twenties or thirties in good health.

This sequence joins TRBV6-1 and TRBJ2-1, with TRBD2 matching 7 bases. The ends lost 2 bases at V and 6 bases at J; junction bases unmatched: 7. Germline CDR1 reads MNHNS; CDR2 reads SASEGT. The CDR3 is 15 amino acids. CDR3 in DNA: TGTGCCAGCAGTGAATTAGTGGGAGGGGCCAATGAGCAGTTCTTC. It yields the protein CASSELVGGANEQFF.

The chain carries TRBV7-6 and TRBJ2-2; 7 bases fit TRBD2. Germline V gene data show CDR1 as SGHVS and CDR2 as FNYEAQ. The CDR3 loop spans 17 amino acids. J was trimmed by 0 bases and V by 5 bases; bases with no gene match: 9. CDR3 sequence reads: CASSLSASGTNTGELFF. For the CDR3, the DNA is TGTGCCAGCAGCCTCTCGGCTAGCGGAACGAACACCGGGGAGCTGTTTTTT. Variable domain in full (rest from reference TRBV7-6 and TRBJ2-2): GAGVSQSPRYKVTKRGQDVALRCDPISGHVSLYWYRQALGQGPEFLTYFNYEAQQDKSGLPNDRFSAERPEGSISTLTIQRTEQRDSAMYRCASSLSASGTNTGELFFGEGSRLTVL.

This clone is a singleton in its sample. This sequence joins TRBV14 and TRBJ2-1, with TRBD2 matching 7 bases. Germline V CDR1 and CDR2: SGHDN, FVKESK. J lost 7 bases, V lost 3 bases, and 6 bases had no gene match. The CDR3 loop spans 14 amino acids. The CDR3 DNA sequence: TGTGCCAGCAGCCATTTGACTAGCTGGAATGAGCAGTTCTTC. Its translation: CASSHLTSWNEQFF.

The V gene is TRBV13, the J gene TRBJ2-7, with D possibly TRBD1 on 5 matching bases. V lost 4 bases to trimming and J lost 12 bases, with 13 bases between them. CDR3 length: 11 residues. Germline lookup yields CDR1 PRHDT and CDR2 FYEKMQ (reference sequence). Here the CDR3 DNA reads TGTGCCAGCAGCTACCAGGGTCTTGGGTACTTC. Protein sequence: CASSYQGLGYF.

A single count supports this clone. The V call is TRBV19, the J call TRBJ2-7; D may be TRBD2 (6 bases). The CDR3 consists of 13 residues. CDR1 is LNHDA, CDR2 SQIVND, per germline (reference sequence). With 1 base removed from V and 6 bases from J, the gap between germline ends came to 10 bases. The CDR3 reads CASSIVGAGEQYF. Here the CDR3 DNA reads TGTGCCAGTAGTATAGTGGGAGCGGGCGAGCAGTACTTC.

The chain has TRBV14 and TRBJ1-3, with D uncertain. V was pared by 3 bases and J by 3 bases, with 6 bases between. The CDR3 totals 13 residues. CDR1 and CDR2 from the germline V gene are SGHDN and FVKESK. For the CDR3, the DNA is TGTGCCAGCAGCCATGATCTTGGAAACACCATATATTTT. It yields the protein CASSHDLGNTIYF.

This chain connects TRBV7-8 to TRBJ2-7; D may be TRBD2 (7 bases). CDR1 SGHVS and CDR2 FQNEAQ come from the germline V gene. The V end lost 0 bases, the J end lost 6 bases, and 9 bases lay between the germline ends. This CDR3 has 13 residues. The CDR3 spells CASSLARGPEQYF. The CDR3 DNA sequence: TGTGCCAGCAGCTTAGCGCGGGGGCCCGAGCAGTACTTC.

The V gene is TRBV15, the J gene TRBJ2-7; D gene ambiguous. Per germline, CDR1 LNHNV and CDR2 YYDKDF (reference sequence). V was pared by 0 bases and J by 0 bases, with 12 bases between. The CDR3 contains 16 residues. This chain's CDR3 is CATSRDFVLVSYEQYF. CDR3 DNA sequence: TGTGCCACCAGCAGAGATTTTGTCCTGGTCTCCTACGAGCAGTACTTC.

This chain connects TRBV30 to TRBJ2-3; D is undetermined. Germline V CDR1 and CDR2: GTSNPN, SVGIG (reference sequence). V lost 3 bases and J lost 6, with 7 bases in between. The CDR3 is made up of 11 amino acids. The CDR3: CAWSPVDTQYF. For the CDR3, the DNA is TGTGCCTGGAGCCCCGTGGATACGCAGTATTTT.

CDR3 nucleotides: TGTGCCAGCAGTTTAGATGGCGGGAGTTCCTACAATGAGCAGTTCTTC. Its protein is CASSLDGGSSYNEQFF. The chain joins TRBV27 to TRBJ2-1; 7 nucleotides match TRBD2. Germline V gene lookup returns CDR1 MNHEY and CDR2 SMNVEV (reference sequence). The CDR3 is 16 amino acids. The junction had 5 bases not matched to a gene; V was cut back by 2 bases and J by 1 base.

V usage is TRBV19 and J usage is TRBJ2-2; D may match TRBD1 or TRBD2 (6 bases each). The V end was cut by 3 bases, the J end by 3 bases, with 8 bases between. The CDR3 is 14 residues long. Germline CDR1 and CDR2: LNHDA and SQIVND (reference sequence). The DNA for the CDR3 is TGTGCCAGTAGTATTGGGGGGCACACCGGGGAGCTGTTTTTT. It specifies CASSIGGHTGELFF.

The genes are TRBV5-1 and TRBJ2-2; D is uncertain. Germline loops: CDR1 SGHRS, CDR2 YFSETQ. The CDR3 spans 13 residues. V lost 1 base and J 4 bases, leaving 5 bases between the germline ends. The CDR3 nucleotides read TGCGCCAGCAGCTTGAGGGTCACCGGGGAGCTGTTTTTT. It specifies CASSLRVTGELFF. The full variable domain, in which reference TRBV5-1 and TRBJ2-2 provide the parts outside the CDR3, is KAGVTQTPRYLIKTRGQQVTLSCSPISGHRSVSWYQQTPGQGLQFLFEYFSETQRNKGNFPGRFSGRQFSNSRSEMNVSTLELGDSALYLCASSLRVTGELFFGEGSRLTVL.

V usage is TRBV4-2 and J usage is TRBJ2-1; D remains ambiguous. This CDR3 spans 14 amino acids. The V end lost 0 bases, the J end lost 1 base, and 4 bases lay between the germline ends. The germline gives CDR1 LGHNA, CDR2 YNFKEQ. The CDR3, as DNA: TGTGCCAGCAGCCAAGATGAGTCCTACAATGAGCAGTTCTTC. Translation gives CASSQDESYNEQFF.

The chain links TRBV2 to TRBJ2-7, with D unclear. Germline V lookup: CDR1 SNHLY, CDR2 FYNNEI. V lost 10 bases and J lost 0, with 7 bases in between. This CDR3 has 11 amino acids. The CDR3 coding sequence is TGTGCCACCGTAAGCTCCTACGAGCAGTACTTC. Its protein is CATVSSYEQYF.

The CDR3 spells CASSVRGGTEQYF. The DNA for the CDR3 is TGTGCCAGCAGTGTCAGGGGAGGCACCGAGCAGTACTTC. V and J are TRBV28 and TRBJ2-7; the D gene could be TRBD1 or TRBD2 (6 bases each). Germline lookup yields CDR1 MDHEN and CDR2 SYDVKM. The CDR3 is made up of 13 amino acids. Trimming stripped 5 bases from V and 6 bases from J, with 14 bases between. Filled out from reference TRBV28 and TRBJ2-7, the complete variable domain reads DVKVTQSSRYLVKRTGEKVFLECVQDMDHENMFWYRQDPGLGLRLIYFSYDVKMKEKGDIPEGYSVSREKKERFSLILESASTNQTSMYLCASSVRGGTEQYFGPGTRLTVT.

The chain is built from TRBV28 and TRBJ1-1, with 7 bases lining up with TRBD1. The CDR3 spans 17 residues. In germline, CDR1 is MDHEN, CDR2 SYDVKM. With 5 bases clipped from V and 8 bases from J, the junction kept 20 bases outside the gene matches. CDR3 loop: CASSTPGTEGWVTEAFF. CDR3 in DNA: TGTGCCAGCAGTACTCCCGGGACAGAGGGCTGGGTCACCGAAGCTTTCTTT.

Here the CDR3 reads CASSALEGAEDPEAFF. The DNA for the CDR3 is TGTGCCAGCAGCGCGCTCGAAGGCGCGGAGGACCCTGAAGCTTTCTTT. This rearrangement joins TRBV28 to TRBJ1-1, with D uncertain. V dropped 6 bases and J dropped 6 bases, with 23 bases sitting between them. This CDR3 is built from 16 residues. Per the germline V gene, CDR1 is MDHEN and CDR2 is SYDVKM.

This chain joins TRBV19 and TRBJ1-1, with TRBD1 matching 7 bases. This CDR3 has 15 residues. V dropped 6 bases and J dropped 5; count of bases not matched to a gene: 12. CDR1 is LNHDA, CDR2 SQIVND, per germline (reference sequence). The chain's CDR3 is CASRTLVTGVTEAFF. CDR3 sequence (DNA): TGTGCCAGTAGAACCTTAGTAACAGGGGTAACTGAAGCTTTCTTT.